This is a list of T cell receptor beta chains from one sample in a study of blood T cell repertoires in COVID-19. Some clones are missing from TCRdb's copy, which holds only in-frame ones; the method was immunoSEQ multiplex PCR. The sample carries tens of thousands of clones, 65% to 85% recorded once. Sequencing was performed on peripheral blood. Receptors originate from a man aged 80 or over with COVID-19, enrolled during active disease. Both conserved end residues are part of each CDR3. The D gene is left open where the match is weak. Expanded clones get a size class; other rows say once, few or many, or leave the size out.

j_call,clone_size,d_call,v_call,cdr3_nt,cdr3_aa
TRBJ1-1,.,.,TRBV29-1,TGCAGCGTTGAAGGGGCAGGGTTGAACACTGAAGCTTTCTTT,CSVEGAGLNTEAFF
TRBJ1-2,.,.,TRBV6-9,TGTGCCAGCAGTTATAGAGTCTATGGCTACACCTTC,CASSYRVYGYTF
TRBJ1-2,.,TRBD1,TRBV4-2,TGTGCCAGCAGCTCGACAGGGCCCGCTTTTAATGGCTACACCTTC,CASSSTGPAFNGYTF
TRBJ1-4,few,TRBD1,TRBV5-1,TGCGCCAGCAGCTTGGGACCCCAGGGGGCTGGAGAAAGTGAAAAACTGTTTTTT,CASSLGPQGAGESEKLFF
TRBJ2-7,few,.,TRBV4-3,TGCGCCAGCAGCCAAGATTCACGATTCCGGTACGAGCAGTACTTC,CASSQDSRFRYEQYF
TRBJ2-5,.,TRBD2,TRBV3-1/TRBV3-2,TGTGCCAGCAGCCAAGATGCTAGCGGGGTCGGGGAGACCCAGTACTTC,CASSQDASGVGETQYF
TRBJ1-6,once,TRBD1,TRBV7-9,TGTGCCAGCAGCTTAGCCCCCGACAGGGGAGGTTCACCCCTCCACTTT,CASSLAPDRGGSPLHF
TRBJ1-2,once,.,TRBV7-9,TGTGCCAGCAGCGGGGTGTCAGGGCCGGATGGCTACACCTTC,CASSGVSGPDGYTF
TRBJ1-5,.,.,TRBV18,TGTGCCAGCTCACCAGAGGAGCGGCAGCCCCAGCATTTT,CASSPEERQPQHF
TRBJ2-3,.,.,TRBV9,TGTGCCAGCAGCGTAGGTCTGGAGGGGATTGCCCATTTT,CASSVGLEGIAHF
TRBJ1-1,.,.,TRBV10-1,TGCGCCAGCAGTGAGTCCGGTTATGAAGCTTTCTTT,CASSESGYEAFF
TRBJ1-1,.,TRBD1,TRBV27,TGTGCCAGCAGTCCCTCCGGGACAGGGATCAAGTGGGCTTTCTTT,CASSPSGTGIKWAFF
TRBJ1-1,few,TRBD1,TRBV12-3/TRBV12-4,TGTGCCAGCAGTCGTAAACAGGGGACTGAAGCTTTCTTT,CASSRKQGTEAFF
TRBJ2-1,.,.,TRBV27,TGTGCCAGCAGTTTAACCCCGTTGGGGCTAAGGGGCAATGAGCAGTTCTTC,CASSLTPLGLRGNEQFF
TRBJ2-7,.,TRBD1,TRBV13,TGTGCCAGCAGCTTAGGGGACAGGGGAACCTACGAGCAGTACTTC,CASSLGDRGTYEQYF
TRBJ2-1,.,TRBD2,TRBV29-1,TGCAGCGTTTCTCCGACTAGCGGGGATTACAATGAGCAGTTCTTC,CSVSPTSGDYNEQFF
TRBJ1-2,.,TRBD1,TRBV18,TGTGCCAGCTCACCTACCGGACAGGGAGAGAATGGCTACACCTTC,CASSPTGQGENGYTF
TRBJ1-2,.,.,TRBV9,TGTGCCAGCAGTGACAGCTCTAACTATGGCTACACCTTC,CASSDSSNYGYTF
TRBJ1-5,.,TRBD1,TRBV5-4,TGTGCCAGCAGCTTGGAGCCAGGGGGACTCAATCAGCCCCAGCATTTT,CASSLEPGGLNQPQHF
TRBJ1-2,.,.,TRBV19,TGTGCCAGTAGTATAGGGAAAGACAGGCTAAACTATGGCTACACCTTC,CASSIGKDRLNYGYTF
TRBJ2-2,.,TRBD2,TRBV6-2/TRBV6-3,TGTGCCAGCAGTTACGAGGCGGGGGGGCCATCCAGGGAGCTGTTTTTT,CASSYEAGGPSRELFF
TRBJ2-3,.,TRBD2,TRBV7-9,TGTGCCAGCAGCCTCACTAGCGAGAGCACAGATACGCAGTATTTT,CASSLTSESTDTQYF
TRBJ2-2,.,.,TRBV7-2,TGTGCCAGCGGAGGGGGCGGATGGGCCGGGGAGCTGTTTTTT,CASGGGGWAGELFF
TRBJ2-5,.,.,TRBV24-1,TGTGCCACCAGTGGTTTGGCATCAACCTTCGAGGAGACCCAGTACTTC,CATSGLASTFEETQYF
TRBJ2-3,.,.,TRBV30,TGTGCCTGGAGTAGGGGGAGTACAGATACGCAGTATTTT,CAWSRGSTDTQYF
TRBJ1-1,once,TRBD1,TRBV6-2/TRBV6-3,TGTGCCAGCAGTTACCGTCCCGGGACAGTGGTAAGCTCTGAAGCTTTCTTT,CASSYRPGTVVSSEAFF
TRBJ2-2,once,TRBD2,TRBV15,TGTGCCACCAGCAGAGGGCGGGAGGGTGGCACCGGGGAGCTGTTTTTT,CATSRGREGGTGELFF
TRBJ2-6,.,.,TRBV7-9,TGTGCCAGCAGCTTAGAGCGAGGGCTTAGCACCTCTGGGGCCAACGTCCTGACTTTC,CASSLERGLSTSGANVLTF
TRBJ1-3,.,TRBD1,TRBV5-1,TGCGCCAGCAGCTTGGCCGTGGGGACAGCTGGAAACACCATATATTTT,CASSLAVGTAGNTIYF
TRBJ1-1,.,.,TRBV18,TGTGCCAGCTCACCGGGGGGTTTTTCCTACACTGAAGCTTTCTTT,CASSPGGFSYTEAFF
TRBJ2-1,.,.,TRBV28,TGTGCCAGCAGTTTACAGACTAATGAGCAGTTCTTC,CASSLQTNEQFF
TRBJ1-3,.,.,TRBV6-4,TGTGCCAGCAGTGACTCCTCGGGCGGGGGCGCGGGCTCTGGAAACACCATATATTTT,CASSDSSGGGAGSGNTIYF
TRBJ2-7,.,TRBD1,TRBV19,TGTGCCAGTAGTCCTTTACCGGGACAGGAGCAGTACTTC,CASSPLPGQEQYF
TRBJ2-4,few,TRBD2,TRBV5-4,TGTGCCAGCAGCCCGATCAGCGGGGGAGACATTCAGTACTTC,CASSPISGGDIQYF
TRBJ2-5,.,TRBD1,TRBV6-2/TRBV6-3,TGTGCCAGCAGTTCGGGACAGCCCTACGGAGAGACCCAGTACTTC,CASSSGQPYGETQYF
TRBJ2-2,.,TRBD1,TRBV5-1,TGCGCCAGCAGCGGGACAGGGGCGGTTGGCACCGGGGAGCTGTTTTTT,CASSGTGAVGTGELFF
TRBJ2-3,.,.,TRBV4-1,TGCGCCAGCAGCCAAGAGAGAAAGGATACGCAGTATTTT,CASSQERKDTQYF
TRBJ2-3,few,.,TRBV30,TGTGCCTGGAGAGACTATGCAGATACGCAGTATTTT,CAWRDYADTQYF
TRBJ1-5,.,.,TRBV28,TGTGCCAGCAGCCCTCGACAGTTAAGGGATCAGCCCCAGCATTTT,CASSPRQLRDQPQHF
TRBJ2-5,.,TRBD2,TRBV30,TGTGCCTGGAGTGTACGACTAGCGGGAGTTCAAGAGACCCAGTACTTC,CAWSVRLAGVQETQYF
TRBJ1-4,once,.,TRBV15,TGTGCCACCAGCAGAGCGAGAGAACAGGGACGTGAAAAACTGTTTTTT,CATSRAREQGREKLFF
TRBJ1-1,.,.,TRBV7-9,TGTGCCAGCAGCTTAGGATCAGGGAACACTGAAGCTTTCTTT,CASSLGSGNTEAFF
TRBJ2-3,.,.,TRBV5-1,TGCGCCAGCAGGCCACAGGGCATTGAGGCAGATACGCAGTATTTT,CASRPQGIEADTQYF
TRBJ2-5,.,.,TRBV15,TGTGCCACCAGCAGGCAGTCCCAAGAGACCCAGTACTTC,CATSRQSQETQYF
TRBJ2-3,.,TRBD2,TRBV3-1/TRBV3-2,TGTGCCAGCAGCCAGAGAGATAGCGGGGGGGATTTGGATACGCAGTATTTT,CASSQRDSGGDLDTQYF
TRBJ1-3,.,.,TRBV5-1,TGCGCCAGCAGCTTGACAGGGTCTGGAAACACCATATATTTT,CASSLTGSGNTIYF
TRBJ2-3,.,.,TRBV27,TGTGCCAGCAGTTTAAGAAGCGGGGATACGCAGTATTTT,CASSLRSGDTQYF
TRBJ2-2,.,TRBD1,TRBV30,TGTGCCTGGAGTGTCGACAGGGGGCGAATCACCGGGGAGCTGTTTTTT,CAWSVDRGRITGELFF
TRBJ2-6,.,.,TRBV6-5,TGTGCCAGCAGTATTAGCTCTGGGGCCAACGTCCTGACTTTC,CASSISSGANVLTF
TRBJ1-1,.,.,TRBV7-8,TGTGCCAGCAGCTTAGACGCGGGTAACACTGAAGCTTTCTTT,CASSLDAGNTEAFF
TRBJ1-4,.,.,TRBV5-1,TGCGCCAGCAGCTCCCTATGGGGAGGGATACTGTTTTTT,CASSSLWGGILFF
TRBJ1-3,few,TRBD1,TRBV15,TGTGCCACCAGCAGGCCAACAGGGGGTTCTGGAAACACCATATATTTT,CATSRPTGGSGNTIYF
TRBJ2-6,.,TRBD1,TRBV19,TGTGCCAGTAGTCCCACAGGGGTTGGGGCCAACGTCCTGACTTTC,CASSPTGVGANVLTF